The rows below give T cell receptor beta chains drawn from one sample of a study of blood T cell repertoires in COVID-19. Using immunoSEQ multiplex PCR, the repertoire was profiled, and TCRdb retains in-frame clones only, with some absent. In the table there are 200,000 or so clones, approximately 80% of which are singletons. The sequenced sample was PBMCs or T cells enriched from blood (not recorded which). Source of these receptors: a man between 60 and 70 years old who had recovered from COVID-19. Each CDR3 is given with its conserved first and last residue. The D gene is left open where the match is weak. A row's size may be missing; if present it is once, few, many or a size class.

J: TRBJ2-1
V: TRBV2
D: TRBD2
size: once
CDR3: CASSEKIAGEYNEQFF
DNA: TGTGCCAGCAGTGAAAAGATAGCGGGGGAGTACAATGAGCAGTTCTTC

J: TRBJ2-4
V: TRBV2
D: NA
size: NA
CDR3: CASSDIGVAKNIQYF
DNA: TGTGCCAGCAGTGATATTGGAGTCGCCAAAAACATTCAGTACTTC

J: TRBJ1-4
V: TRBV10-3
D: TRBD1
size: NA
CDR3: CATGQGEDEKLFF
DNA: TGTGCCACCGGACAGGGTGAGGATGAAAAACTGTTTTTT

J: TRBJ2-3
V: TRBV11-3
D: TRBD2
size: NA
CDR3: CASSSQAGPTDTQYF
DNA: TGTGCCAGCAGCTCCCAAGCGGGGCCCACAGATACGCAGTATTTT

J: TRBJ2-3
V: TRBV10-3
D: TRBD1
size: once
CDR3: CAISDLGQGADTQYF
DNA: TGTGCCATCAGTGACCTTGGACAGGGGGCAGATACGCAGTATTTT

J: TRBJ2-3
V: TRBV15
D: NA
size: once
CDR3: CATSRDGAATDTQYF
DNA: TGTGCCACCAGCAGAGATGGGGCCGCCACAGATACGCAGTATTTT

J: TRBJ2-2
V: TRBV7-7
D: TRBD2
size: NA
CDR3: CATLAGDTNTGELFF
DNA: TGTGCTACACTAGCGGGGGACACGAACACCGGGGAGCTGTTTTTT

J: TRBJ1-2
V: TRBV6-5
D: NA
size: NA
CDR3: CASSYEPLYGYTF
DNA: TGTGCCAGCAGTTACGAGCCTCTCTATGGCTACACCTTC

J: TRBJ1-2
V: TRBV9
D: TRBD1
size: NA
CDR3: CASSPGDSLGGYTF
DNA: TGTGCCAGCTCCCCGGGGGACAGCCTTGGTGGCTACACCTTC

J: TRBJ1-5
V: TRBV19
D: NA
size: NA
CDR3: CASSIGEAWGPQHF
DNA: TGTGCCAGTAGTATAGGGGAGGCCTGGGGGCCCCAGCATTTT

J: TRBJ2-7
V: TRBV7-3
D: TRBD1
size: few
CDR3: CASSLDPQGDEQYF
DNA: TGTGCCAGCAGCTTGGACCCCCAGGGGGACGAGCAGTACTTC

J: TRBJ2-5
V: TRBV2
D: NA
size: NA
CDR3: CASSAGTRGETQYF
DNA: TGTGCCAGCAGTGCGGGGACTCGGGGGGAGACCCAGTACTTC

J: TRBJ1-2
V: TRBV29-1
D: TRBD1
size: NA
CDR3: CSEDRDRENYGYTF
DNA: TGCAGCGAGGACCGGGACAGGGAGAACTATGGCTACACCTTC

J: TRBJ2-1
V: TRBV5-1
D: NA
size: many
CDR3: CASSFRGRVYNEQFF
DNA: TGCGCCAGCAGCTTCAGGGGACGAGTCTACAATGAGCAGTTCTTC

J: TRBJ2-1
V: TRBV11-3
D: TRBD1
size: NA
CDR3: CASSSDRVPYNEQFF
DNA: TGTGCCAGCAGCTCGGACAGGGTACCCTACAATGAGCAGTTCTTC

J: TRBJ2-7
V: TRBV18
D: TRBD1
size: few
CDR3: CASSGQGSYEQYF
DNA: TGTGCCAGCTCCGGACAGGGCTCCTACGAGCAGTACTTC

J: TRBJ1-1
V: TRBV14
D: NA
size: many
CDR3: CASSQVQDRTDTEAFF
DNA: TGTGCCAGCAGCCAAGTACAGGACCGGACAGATACTGAAGCTTTCTTT

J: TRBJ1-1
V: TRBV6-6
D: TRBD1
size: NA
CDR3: CASSEQGMNTEAFF
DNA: TGTGCCAGCAGCGAACAGGGGATGAACACTGAAGCTTTCTTT

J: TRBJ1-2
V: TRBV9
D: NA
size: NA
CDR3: CASSPRRGSNYGYTF
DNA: TGTGCCAGCAGCCCCCGTCGGGGATCTAACTATGGCTACACCTTC

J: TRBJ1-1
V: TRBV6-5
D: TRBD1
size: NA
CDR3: CATTTGAAMNTEAFF
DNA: TGTGCCACAACGACAGGGGCGGCTATGAACACTGAAGCTTTCTTT

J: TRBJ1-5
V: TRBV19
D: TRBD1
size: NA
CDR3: CASSIEWGQGGAQPQHF
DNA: TGTGCCAGTAGTATAGAGTGGGGACAGGGAGGAGCTCAGCCCCAGCATTTT

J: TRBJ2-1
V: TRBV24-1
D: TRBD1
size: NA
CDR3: CATSDVSGTDYNEQFF
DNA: TGTGCCACCAGTGATGTGTCCGGGACAGACTACAATGAGCAGTTCTTC

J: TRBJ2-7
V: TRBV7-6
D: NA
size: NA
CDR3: CASSLKQGGSYEQYF
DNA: TGTGCCAGCAGCTTAAAGCAGGGGGGTTCCTACGAGCAGTACTTC

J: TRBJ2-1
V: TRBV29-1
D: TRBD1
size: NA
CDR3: CSVEVVGQGFNEQFF
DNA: TGCAGCGTCGAGGTGGTGGGACAGGGTTTTAATGAGCAGTTCTTC

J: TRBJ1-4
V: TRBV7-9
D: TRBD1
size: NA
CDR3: CASSFGQANEKLFF
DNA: TGTGCCAGCAGCTTTGGACAGGCTAATGAAAAACTGTTTTTT

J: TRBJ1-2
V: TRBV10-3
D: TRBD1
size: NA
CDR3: CAISRQGDGYTF
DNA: TGTGCCATCAGCCGACAGGGAGATGGCTACACCTTC

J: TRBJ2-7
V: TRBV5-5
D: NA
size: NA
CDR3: CASSATGTRTYEQYF
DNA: TGTGCCAGCAGCGCAACAGGGACACGAACCTACGAGCAGTACTTC

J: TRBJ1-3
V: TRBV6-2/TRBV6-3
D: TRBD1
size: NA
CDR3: CASSYSTGQGAGGNTIYF
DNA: TGTGCCAGCAGTTACTCGACCGGACAGGGGGCCGGAGGAAACACCATATATTTT

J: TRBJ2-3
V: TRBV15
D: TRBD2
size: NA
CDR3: CATSREASGYTDTQYF
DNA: TGTGCCACCAGCAGAGAGGCTAGCGGATACACGGATACGCAGTATTTT

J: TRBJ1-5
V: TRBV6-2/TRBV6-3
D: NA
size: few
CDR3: CASSYVGVQPQHF
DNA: TGTGCCAGCAGTTACGTCGGGGTTCAGCCCCAGCATTTT

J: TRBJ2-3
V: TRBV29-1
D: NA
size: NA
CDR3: CSARGSIGTDTQYF
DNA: TGCAGCGCACGGGGGAGCATCGGCACAGATACGCAGTATTTT

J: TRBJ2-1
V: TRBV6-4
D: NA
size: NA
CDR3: CASSDFGGQGYSEQFF
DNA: TGTGCCAGCAGTGACTTTGGAGGTCAGGGGTATAGTGAGCAGTTCTTC

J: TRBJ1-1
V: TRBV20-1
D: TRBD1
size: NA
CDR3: CSASQGGTVEAFF
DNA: TGCAGTGCTAGTCAAGGGGGGACAGTTGAAGCTTTCTTT

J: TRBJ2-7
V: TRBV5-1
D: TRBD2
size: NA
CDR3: CASSLVASGDEQYF
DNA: TGCGCCAGCAGCTTGGTAGCTAGCGGGGACGAGCAGTACTTC

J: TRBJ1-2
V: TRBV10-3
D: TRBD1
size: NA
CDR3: CAISRGQGTYGYTF
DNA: TGTGCCATCAGTAGGGGGCAGGGGACCTATGGCTACACCTTC

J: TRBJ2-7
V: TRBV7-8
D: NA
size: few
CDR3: CASSLAGGPGNEQYF
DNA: TGTGCCAGCAGCTTAGCCGGCGGCCCCGGCAACGAGCAGTACTTC

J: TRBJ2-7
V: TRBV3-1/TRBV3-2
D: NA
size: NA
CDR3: CASSRGGYEQYF
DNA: TGTGCCAGCAGCCGTGGGGGGTACGAGCAGTACTTC

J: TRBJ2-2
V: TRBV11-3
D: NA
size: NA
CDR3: CASSLNANTGELFF
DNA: TGTGCCAGCAGCCTAAACGCGAACACCGGGGAGCTGTTTTTT

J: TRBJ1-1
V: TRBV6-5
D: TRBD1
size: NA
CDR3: CASKTGDDEAFF
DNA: TGTGCCAGCAAGACAGGGGACGATGAAGCTTTCTTT

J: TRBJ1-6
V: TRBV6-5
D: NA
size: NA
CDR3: CASSYSLRPGGSPLHF
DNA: TGTGCCAGCAGTTACTCGCTGAGGCCCGGGGGGTCACCCCTCCACTTT

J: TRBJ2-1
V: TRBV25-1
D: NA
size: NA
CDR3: CASSVPDRYNEQFF
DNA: TGTGCCAGCAGTGTCCCGGACAGATACAATGAGCAGTTCTTC

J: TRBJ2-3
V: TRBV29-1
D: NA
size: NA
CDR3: CSSLHRGTSTDTQYF
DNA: TGCAGCTCCCTCCACCGCGGAACTAGCACAGATACGCAGTATTTT

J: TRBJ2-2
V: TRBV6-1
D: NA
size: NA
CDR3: CASSDRDYTGELFF
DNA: TGTGCCAGCAGTGACCGGGACTACACCGGGGAGCTGTTTTTT

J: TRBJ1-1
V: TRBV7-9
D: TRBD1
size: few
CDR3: CASSPLLGTGDTEAFF
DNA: TGTGCCAGCAGCCCCTTACTGGGGACAGGAGACACTGAAGCTTTCTTT

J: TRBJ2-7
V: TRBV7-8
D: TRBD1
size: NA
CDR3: CASSFRGQRSYEQYF
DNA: TGTGCCAGCAGCTTCAGGGGACAGAGATCCTACGAGCAGTACTTC

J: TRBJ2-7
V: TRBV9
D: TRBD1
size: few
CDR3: CASSPRGQGTYEQYF
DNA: TGTGCCAGCAGCCCCAGGGGACAGGGGACCTACGAGCAGTACTTC

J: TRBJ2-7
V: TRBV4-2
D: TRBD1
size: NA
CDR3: CASSQEGTGGYEQYF
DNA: TGTGCCAGCAGCCAAGAGGGGACAGGGGGCTACGAGCAGTACTTC

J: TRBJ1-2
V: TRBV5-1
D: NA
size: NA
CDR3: CASSYGPNYGYTF
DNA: TGCGCCAGCAGCTATGGGCCTAACTATGGCTACACCTTC

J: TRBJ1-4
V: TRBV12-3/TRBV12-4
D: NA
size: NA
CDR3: CASSLGPSEKLFF
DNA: TGTGCCAGCAGTTTAGGGCCTAGTGAAAAACTGTTTTTT

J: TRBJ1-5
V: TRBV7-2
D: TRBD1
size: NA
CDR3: CASSPDRGNQPQHF
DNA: TGTGCCAGCAGCCCGGACAGGGGAAATCAGCCCCAGCATTTT

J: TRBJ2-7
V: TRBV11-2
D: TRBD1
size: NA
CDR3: CASSPTGPEQYF
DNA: TGTGCCAGCAGCCCGACAGGGCCCGAGCAGTACTTC

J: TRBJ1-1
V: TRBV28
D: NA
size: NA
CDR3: CASRDSQTEAFF
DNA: TGTGCCAGCAGAGACAGTCAAACTGAAGCTTTCTTT

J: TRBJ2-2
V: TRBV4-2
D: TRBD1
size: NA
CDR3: CASSQDRDRDTGELFF
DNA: TGTGCCAGCAGCCAAGACCGGGACAGGGACACCGGGGAGCTGTTTTTT

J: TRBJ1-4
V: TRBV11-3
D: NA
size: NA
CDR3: CASSARQTTNEKLFF
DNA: TGTGCCAGCAGCGCCAGACAGACAACTAATGAAAAACTGTTTTTT

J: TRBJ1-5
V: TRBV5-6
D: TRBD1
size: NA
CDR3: CASSRTGESGQPQHF
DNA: TGTGCCAGCAGCAGGACAGGCGAATCGGGTCAGCCCCAGCATTTT

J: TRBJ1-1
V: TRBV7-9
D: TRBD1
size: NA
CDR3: CASSTGQGDWNTEAFF
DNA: TGTGCCAGCAGCACCGGACAGGGGGATTGGAACACTGAAGCTTTCTTT

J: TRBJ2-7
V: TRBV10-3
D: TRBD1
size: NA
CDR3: CAIGTGSSYEQYF
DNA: TGTGCCATCGGGACAGGGAGCTCCTACGAGCAGTACTTC

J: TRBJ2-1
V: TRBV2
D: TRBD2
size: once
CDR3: CASRATSGGAGDEQFF
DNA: TGTGCCAGCAGGGCGACTAGCGGGGGGGCCGGGGATGAGCAGTTCTTC